Below are 16 T cell receptor beta chains sequenced from a single sample in a study of CD8 T cells in Susac syndrome. The RNA input was roughly 0.45 to 1 ug, and it was reverse transcribed with random hexamers. One entry per CDR3 protein results from TCRdb running MiXCR on the immunoSEQ multiplex PCR reads. Counted here are about 200,000 distinct CDR3 sequences, nearly 95% occurring once; the ten biggest clones make up approximately 0.097%. Sample: CD4+ T cells from PBMCs. The receptors shown here come from a human donor with multiple sclerosis.

This clonotype came up a few times. V and J are TRBV7-3 and TRBJ2-1, with TRBD2 matching 8 bases. With V trimmed by 2 bases and J by 0 bases, 3 bases remained unmatched. Germline V gene sequence: CDR1 SGHTA, CDR2 FQGTGA. CDR3 length: 16 residues. The CDR3 loop reads CASSLASGSSYNEQFF. CDR3 DNA sequence: TGTGCCAGCAGCTTAGCCAGCGGGAGCTCCTACAATGAGCAGTTCTTC.

This chain connects TRBV7-9 to TRBJ1-2; weak D call: TRBD1 (6 bases). Deletions cut 5 bases from V and 7 bases from J, with 11 bases between. This CDR3 has 12 residues. Per germline, CDR1 SEHNR and CDR2 FQNEAQ (reference sequence). The CDR3, as DNA: TGTGCCAGCAGCCCGGACAGTGCTGGCTACACCTTC. Its protein product is CASSPDSAGYTF.

The chain couples TRBV3-1 to TRBJ2-7; D is possibly TRBD2 (5 bases). CDR3 length equals 14 residues. The germline CDR1 and CDR2 sequences are LGHDT and YNNKEL (reference sequence). The V end was cut by 4 bases, the J end by 6 bases, with 16 bases between. CDR3 nucleotide sequence: TGTGCCAGCAGCCCCCCACGGAAAGGGAGCGAGCAGTACTTC. It is translated as CASSPPRKGSEQYF.

The chain carries TRBV20-1 and TRBJ2-3; D gene uncertain. This CDR3 is 12 amino acids long. Trimming stripped 3 bases from V and 2 bases from J, with 6 bases between. The V gene's germline CDR1 is DFQATT and CDR2 SNEGSKA (reference sequence). The CDR3 spells CSAREDTDTQYF. CDR3 nucleotide sequence: TGCAGTGCTAGGGAAGACACAGATACGCAGTATTTT.

V and J are TRBV6-6 and TRBJ1-2; weak D call: TRBD1 (5 bases). Germline CDR1 is MNHNY and CDR2 is SVGAGI (reference sequence). The V and J ends lost 2 bases and 4 bases respectively, with 11 bases between them. The CDR3 is made up of 14 amino acids. In DNA, the CDR3 is TGTGCCAGCAGTTACCCCAGGGCGGGCTATGGCTACACCTTC. Amino acids: CASSYPRAGYGYTF.

The chain links TRBV29-1 to TRBJ2-3; unclear D gene. The germline gives CDR1 SQVTM, CDR2 ANQGSEA. The CDR3 spans 12 residues. Between the trimmed V and J ends, which lost 0 bases and 8 bases, there was a span of 9 bases. The DNA for the CDR3 is TGCAGCGTTGAAGAAGTTTCGAGTACGCAGTATTTT. As protein: CSVEEVSSTQYF.

The V gene is TRBV5-1, the J gene TRBJ2-3; possibly TRBD1 for D (6 bases). CDR1 is SGHRS, CDR2 YFSETQ, per germline. The germline V and J ends were trimmed by 2 bases and 3 bases, with 13 bases remaining between them. The CDR3 sequence is 15 residues long. DNA for the CDR3: TGCGCCAGCAGCTTTGACAGGTCTCAGACAGATACGCAGTATTTT. Encoded protein: CASSFDRSQTDTQYF.

The chain combines TRBV12-3 or TRBV12-4 with TRBJ2-5; 7 bases fit TRBD2. V lost 2 bases and J lost 2; bases outside the gene matches: 5. This CDR3 has 15 amino acids. CDR3 loop: CASSLWGGGQETQYF. CDR3 bases: TGTGCCAGCAGTTTATGGGGGGGAGGACAAGAGACCCAGTACTTC.

The rearrangement uses TRBV24-1 and TRBJ2-3; D not resolved. Germline V gives CDR1 KGHDR, CDR2 SFDVKD. The V and J ends lost 6 bases and 5 bases respectively, with 11 bases between them. The CDR3 spans 13 residues. CDR3 in DNA: TGTGCCACCAGTCTCCCCGGAAGAGATACGCAGTATTTT. Translation gives CATSLPGRDTQYF.

This rearrangement joins TRBV4-1 to TRBJ2-1; 12 nucleotides align to TRBD2. The CDR3 consists of 15 residues. Germline assignment: CDR1 MGHRA and CDR2 YSYEKL. J was trimmed by 14 bases and V by 1 base; bases with no gene match: 9. CDR3 amino acids: CASSQVTSGRRKEFF. In nucleotides, the CDR3 is TGCGCCAGCAGCCAAGTGACTAGCGGGAGACGAAAAGAGTTCTTC.

This chain joins TRBV27 and TRBJ2-3, with 8 bases matching TRBD2. Germline assignment: CDR1 MNHEY and CDR2 SMNVEV (reference sequence). The trim removed 4 bases at V and 0 bases at J, leaving 6 bases unmatched. There are 16 residues in the CDR3. CDR3 nucleotides: TGTGCCAGCAGTTCCCTAGCGGGTAAAAGCACAGATACGCAGTATTTT. This encodes CASSSLAGKSTDTQYF.

The V and J genes are TRBV3-1 and TRBJ1-1; 8 bases align to TRBD1. Germline V gene lookup returns CDR1 LGHDT and CDR2 YNNKEL (reference sequence). The trim removed 3 bases at V and 9 bases at J, leaving 3 bases unmatched. The CDR3 runs to 12 residues. The CDR3 here is CASSQRTGKAFF. CDR3 nucleotides: TGTGCCAGCAGCCAGAGGACAGGGAAAGCTTTCTTT.

The chain is built from TRBV20-1 and TRBJ1-2, with 9 bases that match TRBD1. The CDR3 length is 11 residues. Germline CDR1 is DFQATT and CDR2 is SNEGSKA (reference sequence). The CDR3 sequence: CLTGGDYGYTF. The DNA of the CDR3 is TGCCTAACAGGGGGCGACTATGGCTACACCTTC.

This chain uses TRBV5-6 with TRBJ2-5; 9 positions agree with TRBD1. The length of the CDR3 is 15 residues. Losses at the gene ends were 4 bases for V and 3 bases for J; bases not matched to a gene: 7. Per the germline V gene, CDR1 is SGHDT and CDR2 is YYEEEE. CDR3 sequence: CASSGTRDREETQYF. The CDR3 DNA is TGTGCCAGCAGCGGAACCCGGGACAGGGAAGAGACCCAGTACTTC.

This clonotype was seen more than once but under ten times. The chain couples TRBV6-1 to TRBJ1-2; possible D gene TRBD1, 5 bases. The CDR3 runs to 11 residues. Trimming stripped 9 bases from V and 8 bases from J, with 13 bases between. CDR1 is MNHNS and CDR2 is SASEGT in the germline V gene. The CDR3 spells CARPEGEGYTF. Written as DNA, the CDR3 is TGTGCCAGACCTGAAGGGGAAGGCTACACCTTC.

The gene calls are TRBV12-3 or TRBV12-4 and TRBJ2-7, with D possibly TRBD2 on 5 matching bases. CDR3 size: 11 residues. Trimming pared 3 bases from V and 7 bases from J, leaving 7 bases between. The chain's CDR3 is CASSFGKEQYF. The CDR3 nucleotides read TGTGCCAGCAGTTTCGGGAAAGAGCAGTACTTC.